Below, 20 T cell receptor beta chains from the same sample are listed, as sequenced in a study of cytomegalovirus exposure and HLA in healthy donors. Primers included in the PCR were 60 Vbeta and 13 Jbeta primers. Method: immunoSEQ multiplex PCR; TCRdb's copy keeps in-frame clones and lacks some. The table shows over 200,000 clones, with roughly four fifths occurring only once. Sequenced material: PBMCs. Receptor source: a middle-aged woman in good health and CMV-seronegative.

The rearrangement joins TRBV15 to TRBJ1-1; 9 bases match TRBD1. Germline V gives CDR1 LNHNV, CDR2 YYDKDF (reference sequence). With 1 base clipped from V and 3 bases from J, the junction kept 6 bases outside the gene matches. The CDR3 runs 16 residues. CDR3 sequence reads: CATSRGRGTGYTEAFF. In nucleotides, the CDR3 is TGTGCCACCAGCAGAGGAAGGGGGACAGGGTACACTGAAGCTTTCTTT.

The chain couples TRBV6-5 to TRBJ1-1, with 9 bases lining up with TRBD1. Looked up from germline, CDR1 is MNHEY and CDR2 is SVGAGI. V dropped 0 bases and J dropped 8; count of bases not matched to a gene: 10. There are 16 residues in the CDR3. The chain's CDR3 is CASSYSWDRALGEAFF. CDR3 nucleotide sequence: TGTGCCAGCAGTTACTCCTGGGACAGGGCTCTGGGGGAAGCTTTCTTT.

The genes are TRBV9 and TRBJ2-2, with TRBD2 as a possible D gene (6 bases). V was trimmed by 1 base and J by 4 bases, leaving 11 bases between them. The CDR3 runs 15 residues. The germline gives CDR1 SGDLS, CDR2 YYNGEE. The CDR3 DNA is TGTGCCAGCAGCGTACTTCAGGGAGGCACCGGGGAGCTGTTTTTT. Its translation: CASSVLQGGTGELFF.

This rearrangement joins TRBV19 to TRBJ2-3; 8 nucleotides line up with TRBD2. Looked up from germline, CDR1 is LNHDA and CDR2 is SQIVND (reference sequence). The V and J ends lost 3 bases and 3 bases, in that order; junction bases with no gene match: 5. CDR3 length: 15 amino acids. Written as DNA, the CDR3 is TGTGCCAGTAGTATGGTAGCGGGGTTAACAGATACGCAGTATTTT. The encoded protein is CASSMVAGLTDTQYF.

This clone was recorded only once. The V gene is TRBV15, the J gene TRBJ1-1, with 8 bases aligning to TRBD1. This CDR3 comprises 16 residues. In germline, CDR1 is LNHNV, CDR2 YYDKDF (reference sequence). V lost 8 bases, J lost 6 bases, and 17 bases stayed unmatched. CDR3: CATEDRGGASSSEAFF. In DNA, the CDR3 is TGTGCCACCGAAGACAGGGGTGGCGCCTCGAGCTCTGAAGCTTTCTTT. Using reference TRBV15 and TRBJ1-1 for the parts outside the CDR3, the full variable domain is DAMVIQNPRYQVTQFGKPVTLSCSQTLNHNVMYWYQQKSSQAPKLLFHYYDKDFNNEADTPDNFQSRRPNTSFCFLDIRSPGLGDTAMYLCATEDRGGASSSEAFFGQGTRLTVV.

The CDR3 region is CASSFLAGAQETQYF. The CDR3 DNA reads TGCGCCAGCAGCTTCCTAGCGGGGGCCCAAGAGACCCAGTACTTC. V usage is TRBV5-1 and J usage is TRBJ2-5; 10 nucleotides align to TRBD2. The V and J ends lost 2 bases and 1 base, in that order; junction bases with no gene match: 2. Germline CDR1 reads SGHRS; CDR2 reads YFSETQ. The length of the CDR3 is 15 residues.

This rearrangement joins TRBV28 to TRBJ1-5, with 7 positions matching TRBD1. J gave up 1 base and V 3 bases, and 24 bases lay outside the gene matches. CDR1 and CDR2 from the germline V gene are MDHEN and SYDVKM. The CDR3 spans 22 residues. The chain's CDR3 is CASSFDEGATGQITISNQPQHF. The CDR3 DNA is TGTGCCAGCAGTTTTGACGAGGGGGCCACGGGACAGATCACCATAAGCAATCAGCCCCAGCATTTT.

This clone is a singleton in its sample. Germline is not matched at one junction end, which may reflect a read error. V is TRBV7-7 and J is TRBJ2-1; D is unresolved. Germline V gene data show CDR1 as SSHAT and CDR2 as FNYEAQ (reference sequence). The CDR3 is 13 residues long. CDR3 region: CASSLRLDNEQFF. In nucleotides, the CDR3 is TGTGCTAGCAGCTTAAGACTCGACAATGAGCAGTTCTTC. Full variable domain (remainder filled in from reference TRBV7-7 and TRBJ2-1): GAGVSQSPRYKVTKRGQDVTLRCDPISSHATLYWYQQALGQGPEFLTYFNYEAQPDKSGLPSDRFSAERPEGSISTLTIQRTEQRDSAMYRCASSLRLDNEQFFGPGTRLTVL.

This chain connects TRBV5-1 to TRBJ2-3; 10 nucleotides agree with TRBD1. Germline CDR1 and CDR2: SGHRS and YFSETQ. Trimming took 2 bases from V and 2 from J; bases not matched to a gene: 5. CDR3 length: 16 residues. CDR3: CASSFGQGVTTDTQYF. The CDR3 DNA reads TGCGCCAGCAGCTTCGGACAGGGGGTGACCACAGATACGCAGTATTTT.

This chain connects TRBV19 to TRBJ1-1, with D uncertain. The CDR3 length is 15 residues. Germline V CDR1 and CDR2: LNHDA, SQIVND (reference sequence). The germline V and J ends were trimmed by 2 bases and 3 bases, with 13 bases remaining between them. CDR3: CASSILPLGDTEAFF. DNA for the CDR3: TGTGCCAGTAGTATACTTCCCCTTGGAGACACTGAAGCTTTCTTT.

V is TRBV9 and J is TRBJ2-3; 7 bases line up with TRBD2. Unmatched junction bases numbered 6, after V lost 3 bases and J lost 2 bases. Germline CDR1 reads SGDLS; CDR2 reads YYNGEE. This CDR3 is 15 amino acids long. The CDR3 region has the DNA TGTGCCAGCAGCGAGGAGGGGACTAACACAGATACGCAGTATTTT. Protein sequence: CASSEEGTNTDTQYF.

This chain uses TRBV5-8 with TRBJ1-4, with no clear D. The V and J ends lost 0 bases and 0 bases respectively, with 6 bases between them. The CDR3 length is 15 residues. CDR1 and CDR2 (germline): SGHTS, YDEGEE. CDR3 sequence reads: CASSLGVATNEKLFF. The DNA of the CDR3 is TGTGCCAGCAGCTTGGGAGTCGCAACTAATGAAAAACTGTTTTTT.

V is TRBV11-3 and J is TRBJ2-6, with a tentative D call TRBD1 (6 bases). The germline V and J ends were trimmed by 5 bases and 0 bases, with 14 bases remaining between them. The CDR3 totals 17 residues. Germline CDR1 and CDR2: SGHNT and YENEEA. This CDR3 is CASSLRTATSGANVLTF. For the CDR3, the DNA is TGTGCCAGCAGCCTGAGGACAGCCACCTCTGGGGCCAACGTCCTGACTTTC.

This clone appeared once. The rearrangement links TRBV18 to TRBJ2-3; D gene uncertain. The CDR3 runs to 13 residues. V gave up 2 bases and J gave up 7 bases, with 10 bases separating them. Germline V CDR1 and CDR2: KGHSH, LQKENI. The CDR3 spells CASSPESSNTQYF. The DNA of the CDR3 is TGTGCCAGCTCACCAGAGTCATCTAATACGCAGTATTTT.

The chain employs TRBV2 and TRBJ1-1; D possibly corresponds to TRBD1 (5 bases). CDR1 and CDR2 (germline): SNHLY, FYNNEI. The ends were cut back, 8 bases at V and 4 bases at J, with 20 bases in the middle. The CDR3 extends over 15 amino acids. The CDR3 nucleotides are TGTGCCAGCCGAGAAGGACAACGGCCCAGCACTGAAGCTTTCTTT. Its translation is CASREGQRPSTEAFF.

The table lists this clone with a few counts. This chain connects TRBV6-5 to TRBJ2-1; TRBD2 agrees at 9 bases. This CDR3 has 15 amino acids. Germline loops: CDR1 MNHEY, CDR2 SVGAGI. V lost 4 bases, J lost 4 bases, and 5 bases stayed unmatched. The CDR3 loop is CASSSIAGVYNEQFF. CDR3 coding DNA: TGTGCCAGCAGTTCCATAGCGGGAGTATACAATGAGCAGTTCTTC.

The chain employs TRBV2 and TRBJ1-6; D uncertain. V dropped 7 bases and J dropped 9 bases, with 19 bases sitting between them. The CDR3 consists of 15 residues. Germline values: CDR1 SNHLY, CDR2 FYNNEI. The CDR3 here is CASTYARGEASPLHF. The CDR3 region has the DNA TGTGCCAGCACATACGCTCGGGGAGAGGCTTCACCCCTCCACTTT.

The chain recombines TRBV10-3 with TRBJ1-6; 7 nucleotides line up with TRBD1. Unmatched junction bases numbered 9, after V lost 6 bases and J lost 7 bases. Germline V lookup: CDR1 ENHRY, CDR2 SYGVKD. The CDR3 is 15 residues long. The CDR3 sequence: CAIRKQGLQNSPLHF. CDR3 sequence (DNA): TGTGCCATCAGAAAACAGGGGCTCCAGAATTCACCCCTCCACTTT.

The chain employs TRBV4-3 and TRBJ2-2; D perhaps matches TRBD2 (6 bases). Germline CDR1 and CDR2: LGHNA and YSLEER. Trimming removed 1 base at V and 3 bases at J, with 15 bases between. The CDR3 length is 17 residues. The CDR3, as DNA: TGCGCCAGCAGCCAAGGGTCATTGACGGGAGACACCGGGGAGCTGTTTTTT. It yields the protein CASSQGSLTGDTGELFF.

This clone was seen a handful of times. The chain has TRBV4-2 and TRBJ1-4; 8 bases are a match to TRBD1. From germline, CDR1 is LGHNA and CDR2 YNFKEQ. The CDR3 loop spans 16 amino acids. Trimming at V came to 0 bases and at J to 8 bases, leaving 8 bases not matched to a gene. This chain's CDR3 is CASSQEGNQGAEKLFF. In nucleotides, the CDR3 is TGTGCCAGCAGCCAAGAGGGTAACCAGGGGGCCGAAAAACTGTTTTTT.